What follows are 6 T cell receptor beta chains derived from one specimen sequenced in a study of T cells after yellow fever vaccination. TCRdb re-analysed the 5' RACE reads in MiXCR, keeping a single row per CDR3 protein. Of a few hundred thousand distinct CDR3 sequences listed, under 5% were seen once; the top ten hold 20% to 25%. The source was PBMCs, collected 5 days after the yellow fever booster vaccination. Receptors originate from a man younger than 35 who received the YFV17D yellow fever vaccine.

This clonotype was seen ten or more times. J is TRBJ1-2 and V is TRBV5-1; TRBD1 matches 9 bases. V shed 0 bases and J 7 bases; nucleotides not matched to a gene: 4. CDR1 is SGHRS and CDR2 is YFSETQ in the germline V gene. The CDR3 totals 14 residues. CDR3 in DNA: TGCGCCAGCAGCTTGGCACAGGGGGCTGGTGGCTACACCTTC. This codes for CASSLAQGAGGYTF.

This clonotype has ten or more counts. The junction does not match germline at one end; this may be a read error. This chain uses TRBV5-1 with TRBJ2-7; a weak D match, TRBD1 (9 bases). The germline V gene encodes CDR1 SGHRS and CDR2 YFSETQ. The CDR3 spans 13 residues. CDR3 amino acids: CASSSPGGDRVIF. In DNA, the CDR3 is TGCGCCAGCAGCTCCCCGGGGGGGGACAGGGTGATCTTC. The full variable domain, with the rest looked up from reference TRBV5-1 and TRBJ2-7, is KAGVTQTPRYLIKTRGQQVTLSCSPISGHRSVSWYQQTPGQGLQFLFEYFSETQRNKGNFPGRFSGRQFSNSRSEMNVSTLELGDSALYLCASSSPGGDRVIFGPGTRLTVT.

Ten or more counts support this clonotype. The J gene is TRBJ2-3, the V gene TRBV6-5; TRBD2 is a possible D gene (5 bases). V was clipped by 10 bases and J by 6 bases, with 17 bases between them. The germline V gene encodes CDR1 MNHEY and CDR2 SVGAGI. CDR3 size: 13 residues. The CDR3 sequence is CATTIPGSDTQYF. CDR3 DNA: TGTGCCACAACTATACCGGGGAGCGATACGCAGTATTTT.

The sample holds a few counts of this clonotype. The chain joins TRBV7-9 to TRBJ2-7; 7 nucleotides agree with TRBD1. Trimming removed 6 bases from V and 3 bases from J; junction bases left unmatched: 5. CDR3 size: 13 residues. Germline loops: CDR1 SEHNR, CDR2 FQNEAQ (reference sequence). The CDR3 is CASRRQGDYEQYF. The CDR3 DNA is TGTGCCAGCAGGCGACAGGGCGACTACGAGCAGTACTTC.

This clonotype was counted between two and nine times. The chain combines TRBV18 with TRBJ1-2, with a tentative D call TRBD1 (6 bases). Germline V gene sequence: CDR1 KGHSH, CDR2 LQKENI. This CDR3 is built from 13 residues. Trimming removed 5 bases from V and 6 bases from J, with 13 bases in between. The CDR3 DNA follows: TGTGCCAGCTCAACACAGGGACTAGATGGCTACACCTTC. As protein: CASSTQGLDGYTF.

This clonotype occurred a few times. CDR3 in DNA: TGTGCCAGCTCATCTTACACGGGACAGGTTTACACTGAAGCTTTCTTT. It encodes CASSSYTGQVYTEAFF. The rearrangement joins TRBV18 to TRBJ1-1, with 8 bases aligning to TRBD1. The germline V gene encodes CDR1 KGHSH and CDR2 LQKENI. Unmatched junction bases numbered 11, after V lost 5 bases and J lost 3 bases. This CDR3 comprises 16 residues.